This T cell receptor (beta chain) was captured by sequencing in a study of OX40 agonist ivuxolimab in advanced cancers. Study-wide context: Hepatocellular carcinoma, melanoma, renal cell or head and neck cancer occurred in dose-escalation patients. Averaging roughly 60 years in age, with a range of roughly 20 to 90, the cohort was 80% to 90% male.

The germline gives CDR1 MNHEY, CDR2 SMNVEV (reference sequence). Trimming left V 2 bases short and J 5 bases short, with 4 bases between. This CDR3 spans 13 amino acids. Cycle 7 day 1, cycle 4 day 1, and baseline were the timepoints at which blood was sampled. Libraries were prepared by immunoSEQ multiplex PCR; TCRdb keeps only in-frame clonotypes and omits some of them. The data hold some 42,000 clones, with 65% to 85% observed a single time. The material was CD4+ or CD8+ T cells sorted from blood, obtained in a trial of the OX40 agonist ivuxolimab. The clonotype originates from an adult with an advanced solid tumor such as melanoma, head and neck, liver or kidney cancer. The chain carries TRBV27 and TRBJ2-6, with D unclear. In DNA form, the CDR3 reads TGTGCCAGCAGTTTAAACCGGGCCAACGTCCTGACTTTC. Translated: CASSLNRANVLTF.